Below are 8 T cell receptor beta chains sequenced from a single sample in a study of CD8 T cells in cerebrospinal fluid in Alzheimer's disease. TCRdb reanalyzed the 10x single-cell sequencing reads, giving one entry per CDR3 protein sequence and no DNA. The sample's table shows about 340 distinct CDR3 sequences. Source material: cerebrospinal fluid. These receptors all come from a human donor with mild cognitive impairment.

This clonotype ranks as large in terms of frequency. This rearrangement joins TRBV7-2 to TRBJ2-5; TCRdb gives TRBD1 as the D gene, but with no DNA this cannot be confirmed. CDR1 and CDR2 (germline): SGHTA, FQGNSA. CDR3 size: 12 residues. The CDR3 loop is CASSLDTVAQYF.

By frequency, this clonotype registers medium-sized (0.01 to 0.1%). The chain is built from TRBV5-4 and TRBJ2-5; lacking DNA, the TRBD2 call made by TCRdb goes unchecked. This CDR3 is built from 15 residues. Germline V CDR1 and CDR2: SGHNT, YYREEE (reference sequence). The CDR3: CASSLDAGVGETQYF.

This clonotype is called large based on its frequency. The chain's CDR3 is CASSLTTGGNEQFF. V is TRBV5-1 and J is TRBJ2-1; with no DNA, the TCRdb D assignment of TRBD1 cannot be verified. The CDR3 totals 14 residues. Looked up from germline, CDR1 is SGHRS and CDR2 is YFSETQ.

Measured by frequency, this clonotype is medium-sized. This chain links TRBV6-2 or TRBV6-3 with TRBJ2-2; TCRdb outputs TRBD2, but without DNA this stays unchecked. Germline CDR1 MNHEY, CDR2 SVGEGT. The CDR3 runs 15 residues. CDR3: CASRGAGERAGELFF.

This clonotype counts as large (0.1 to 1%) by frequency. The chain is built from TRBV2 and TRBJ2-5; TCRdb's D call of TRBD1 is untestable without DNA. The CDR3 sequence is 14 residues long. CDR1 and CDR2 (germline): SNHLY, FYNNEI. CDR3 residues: CASNRGSSVGTQYF.

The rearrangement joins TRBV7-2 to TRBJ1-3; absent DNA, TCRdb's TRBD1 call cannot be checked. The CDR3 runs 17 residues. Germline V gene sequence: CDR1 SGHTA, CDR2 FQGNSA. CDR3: CASSLLGVRSSGNTIYF.

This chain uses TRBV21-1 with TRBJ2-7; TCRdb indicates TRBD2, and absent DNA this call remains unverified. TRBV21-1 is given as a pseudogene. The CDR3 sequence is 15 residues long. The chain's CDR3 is CASSKAGRACYEQYF.

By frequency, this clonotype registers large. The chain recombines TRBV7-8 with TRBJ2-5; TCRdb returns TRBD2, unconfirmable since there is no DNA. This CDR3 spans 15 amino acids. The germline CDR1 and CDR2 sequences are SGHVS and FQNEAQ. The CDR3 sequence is CASSPQETSRETQYF. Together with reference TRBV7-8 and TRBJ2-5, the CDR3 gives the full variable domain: GAGVSQSPRYKVAKRGQDVALRCDPISGHVSLFWYQQALGQGPEFLTYFQNEAQLDKSGLPSDRFFAERPEGSVSTLKIQRTQQEDSAVYLCASSPQETSRETQYFGPGTRLLVL.